This is a list of T cell receptor beta chains from one sample in a study of CD8+ T cells in alopecia areata. The method was immunoSEQ multiplex PCR; TCRdb's version includes in-frame clones alone and lacks a portion of them. The top ten clones hold more than 5.5% of a sample with approximately 120,000 clones, 61% of them seen once. Sequenced material: CD4+ T cells sorted from blood, taken at week 4, from a patient treated with tofacitinib. The receptors were gathered from a human donor with alopecia areata. Each CDR3 is given with its conserved first and last residue. The D gene is left open where the match is weak. Rows may omit the clone size; those that give it use once, few, many or a size class.

V gene	D gene	clone size	J gene	CDR3 protein	CDR3 DNA
TRBV5-4	TRBD1	-	TRBJ1-1	CASSYDRVTNTEAFF	TGTGCCAGCAGCTACGACAGGGTCACCAACACTGAAGCTTTCTTT
TRBV6-5	-	-	TRBJ2-5	CATRTEQETQYF	TGTGCCACCAGGACAGAACAAGAGACCCAGTACTTC
TRBV23-1	-	few	TRBJ2-7	CASSHGRQPYEQYF	TGCGCCAGCAGTCATGGCAGGCAACCCTACGAGCAGTACTTC
TRBV4-3	-	-	TRBJ1-1	CASSSRRIGDSEAFF	TGCGCCAGCAGCAGCCGACGGATAGGGGATAGTGAAGCTTTCTTT
TRBV5-6	TRBD1	-	TRBJ2-1	CASSGPGPRGYNEQFF	TGTGCCAGCAGCGGTCCCGGGCCCAGGGGGTACAATGAGCAGTTCTTC
TRBV7-3	-	-	TRBJ2-3	CASSLSADTQYF	TGTGCCAGCAGCCTGTCCGCAGATACGCAGTATTTT
TRBV9	TRBD1	few	TRBJ2-3	CASSPRTGDTDTQYF	TGTGCCAGCAGCCCCCGGACAGGGGATACAGATACGCAGTATTTT
TRBV7-3	TRBD2	-	TRBJ2-5	CASSLTGTSGETQYF	TGTGCCAGCAGCTTAACAGGGACTAGCGGGGAGACCCAGTACTTC
TRBV27	TRBD1	-	TRBJ2-6	CASSKTGPGANVLTF	TGTGCCAGCAGCAAGACAGGGCCTGGGGCCAACGTCCTGACTTTC
TRBV2	-	few	TRBJ2-5	CASILGAEQETQYF	TGTGCCAGCATTCTAGGAGCGGAGCAAGAGACCCAGTACTTC
TRBV5-6	-	-	TRBJ2-3	CASSLFRVSGGLSTDTQYF	TGTGCCAGCAGCTTGTTCAGGGTTAGTGGCGGACTAAGCACAGATACGCAGTATTTT
TRBV5-1	-	-	TRBJ1-2	CASSPGQRLGYTF	TGCGCCAGCAGCCCCGGACAAAGGCTTGGCTACACCTTC
TRBV28	-	-	TRBJ2-5	CASSLQGLETQYF	TGTGCCAGCAGTTTACAGGGATTGGAGACCCAGTACTTC
TRBV29-1	TRBD1	few	TRBJ1-1	CSVDRDPKTEAFF	TGCAGCGTGGACAGGGACCCCAAGACTGAAGCTTTCTTT
TRBV1	-	-	TRBJ2-2	CKPANSDGTSGTGELFF	TGCAAACCAGCAAACAGCGATGGGACTAGCGGAACCGGGGAGCTGTTTTTT
TRBV6-5	-	-	TRBJ1-2	CASKRGRNSGYTF	TGTGCCAGCAAAAGGGGACGGAACTCTGGCTACACCTTC
TRBV4-3	-	-	TRBJ1-5	CASSHDTGANQPQHF	TGCGCCAGCAGCCACGACACAGGAGCCAATCAGCCCCAGCATTTT
TRBV4-1	TRBD2	few	TRBJ2-3	CASSERAGAGADTQYF	TGCGCCAGCAGCGAACGAGCGGGAGCAGGCGCAGATACGCAGTATTTT
TRBV27	-	few	TRBJ1-4	CASSFSYSGEKLFF	TGTGCCAGCAGTTTTTCATATAGTGGTGAAAAACTGTTTTTT
TRBV7-2	-	-	TRBJ2-4	CASSLGTAKATDF	TGTGCCAGCAGCTTAGGGACCGCCAAGGCCACGGACTTC
TRBV19	-	-	TRBJ2-1	CASRETGGEGGEQFF	TGTGCCAGTAGAGAAACGGGCGGGGAAGGCGGTGAGCAGTTCTTC
TRBV4-3	-	-	TRBJ1-1	CASSRGVVNTEAFF	TGCGCCAGCAGCCGGGGCGTTGTGAACACTGAAGCTTTCTTT
TRBV5-6	-	few	TRBJ2-6	CASRLIEANVLTF	TGTGCCAGCAGGCTCATTGAGGCCAACGTCCTGACTTTC
TRBV7-2	-	-	TRBJ2-3	CASSLGDSGTDTQYF	TGTGCCAGCAGCTTAGGGGACTCAGGCACAGATACGCAGTATTTT
TRBV5-1	-	-	TRBJ1-1	CASTRTDKTEAFF	TGCGCCAGCACCAGGACAGATAAAACTGAAGCTTTCTTT
TRBV4-2	-	-	TRBJ1-2	CASSQESRQNYGYTF	TGTGCCAGCAGCCAAGAAAGCCGACAGAACTATGGCTACACCTTC
TRBV9	-	few	TRBJ1-2	CASSGRNYGYTF	TGTGCCAGCAGCGGCCGGAACTATGGCTACACCTTC
TRBV30	-	-	TRBJ2-5	CAWSSDWGIETQYF	TGTGCCTGGAGTTCAGATTGGGGCATCGAGACCCAGTACTTC
TRBV9	TRBD1	few	TRBJ1-4	CASSPRTGMREKLFF	TGTGCCAGCAGCCCGCGGACAGGGATGCGAGAAAAACTGTTTTTT
TRBV6-1	-	few	TRBJ1-1	CASSVERNTEAFF	TGTGCCAGCAGTGTAGAGAGAAACACTGAAGCTTTCTTT
TRBV25-1	-	-	TRBJ1-4	CASMGPGDEKLFF	TGTGCCAGCATGGGTCCCGGGGATGAAAAACTGTTTTTT
TRBV5-1	-	-	TRBJ1-2	CASSFDAGANYGYTF	TGCGCCAGCAGCTTCGATGCAGGAGCTAACTATGGCTACACCTTC
TRBV19	-	-	TRBJ2-2	CASKPGFPDTGPLRELFF	TGTGCCAGTAAACCGGGCTTTCCGGATACAGGACCTCTGCGGGAGCTGTTTTTT
TRBV18	-	few	TRBJ2-4	CASSDDGVDIQYF	TGTGCCAGCTCAGACGACGGGGTCGACATTCAGTACTTC
TRBV5-1	-	once	TRBJ2-1	CASSLWGEREGEQFF	TGCGCCAGCAGCTTGTGGGGGGAGAGAGAGGGTGAGCAGTTCTTC
TRBV5-1	-	-	TRBJ2-6	CASSLVPGLNGANVLTF	TGCGCCAGCAGCTTGGTACCAGGACTAAACGGGGCCAACGTCCTGACTTTC
TRBV25-1	TRBD1	-	TRBJ1-2	CASSEGPTGLRGYTF	TGTGCCAGCAGTGAAGGACCGACAGGGCTTCGGGGCTACACCTTC
TRBV23-1	TRBD1	-	TRBJ1-1	CASSQSGDRNTEAFF	TGCGCCAGCAGTCAATCGGGGGACAGGAACACTGAAGCTTTCTTT
TRBV29-1	-	-	TRBJ2-5	CSGGLARETQYF	TGCAGCGGAGGACTGGCCCGTGAGACCCAGTACTTC
TRBV27	TRBD1	-	TRBJ2-7	CASSTHPGQGTYEQYF	TGTGCCAGCAGTACTCATCCGGGACAGGGTACCTACGAGCAGTACTTC
TRBV29-1	-	-	TRBJ2-1	CSVEYNGGATYNEQFF	TGCAGCGTTGAATACAATGGGGGGGCAACCTACAATGAGCAGTTCTTC
TRBV6-5	-	-	TRBJ2-5	CASSYSNGAETQYF	TGTGCCAGCAGTTACTCGAACGGGGCAGAGACCCAGTACTTC
TRBV7-3	-	-	TRBJ2-3	CASSFSSVTDTQYF	TGTGCCAGCAGCTTCTCTAGTGTGACAGATACGCAGTATTTT
TRBV5-1	-	-	TRBJ2-5	CASSAQETQYF	TGCGCCAGCAGCGCGCAAGAGACCCAGTACTTC
TRBV2	-	-	TRBJ1-1	CASSPWGNGAEAFF	TGTGCCAGCAGTCCTTGGGGGAATGGCGCTGAAGCTTTCTTT
TRBV29-1	TRBD1	-	TRBJ2-7	CSARTGSSYEQYF	TGCAGCGCCCGGACAGGGAGCTCCTACGAGCAGTACTTC
TRBV19	TRBD1	-	TRBJ2-5	CASSAGTGVAETQYF	TGTGCCAGTAGTGCCGGGACAGGGGTGGCTGAGACCCAGTACTTC